The 15 T cell receptor beta chains in this list originate from one sample, sequenced in a study of blood T cell repertoires in COVID-19 (dated by TCRdb to the early 2020s). Receptor amplification or capture employed the immunoSEQ multiplex PCR assay. In its TCRdb copy, this immuneACCESS table keeps in-frame sequences only and misses some clones. Where compared with another copy, unresolved V genes explain less than half of these, and the others have no known cause. The sample has about 200,000 clones on record, about 90% of them singletons. About 0.72% of the sample belongs to the ten largest clones. Sequencing was done on a sample of peripheral blood. The receptors here all came from a woman in her 70s with acute or convalescent COVID-19.

The chain is built from TRBV4-2 and TRBJ2-1, with 7 bases matching TRBD1. The CDR3 covers 15 residues. J gave up 3 bases and V 5 bases, and 7 bases lay outside the gene matches. Per germline, CDR1 LGHNA and CDR2 YNFKEQ. The CDR3: CASSARDRDYNEQFF. In DNA form, the CDR3 reads TGTGCCAGCAGCGCCCGGGACAGAGACTACAATGAGCAGTTCTTC.

This rearrangement joins TRBV12-3 or TRBV12-4 to TRBJ1-6; no reliable D call. Between the trimmed V and J ends, which lost 5 bases and 6 bases, there was a span of 5 bases. The CDR3 covers 12 residues. The CDR3 sequence is CASSASNSPLHF. The CDR3 DNA sequence: TGTGCCAGCAGTGCCAGTAATTCACCCCTCCACTTT.

This sequence joins TRBV7-9 and TRBJ1-4, with 12 bases fitting TRBD1. The J segment lost 8 bases and the V segment lost 5 bases, leaving 3 bases of the junction unmatched. Germline V lookup: CDR1 SEHNR, CDR2 FQNEAQ (reference sequence). The CDR3 is made up of 14 amino acids. The CDR3: CASSIGTGGEKLFF. The CDR3 nucleotides read TGTGCCAGCAGCATCGGGACAGGGGGCGAAAAACTGTTTTTT. The whole variable domain, remainder taken from reference TRBV7-9 and TRBJ1-4, is DTGVSQNPRHKITKRGQNVTFRCDPISEHNRLYWYRQTLGQGPEFLTYFQNEAQLEKSRLLSDRFSAERPKGSFSTLEIQRTEQGDSAMYLCASSIGTGGEKLFFGSGTQLSVL.

This chain uses TRBV3-1 (or the pseudogene TRBV3-2) with TRBJ1-2, with a possible D match to TRBD1 (6 bases). CDR1 and CDR2 from the germline V gene are LGHDT and YNNKEL (reference sequence). V lost 1 base and J lost 3, with 12 bases in between. The CDR3 contains 15 residues. CDR3 region: CASSQAPGADYGYTF. Written as DNA, the CDR3 is TGTGCCAGCAGCCAAGCCCCAGGGGCTGACTATGGCTACACCTTC.

The chain is built from TRBV7-9 and TRBJ2-3; 9 positions agree with TRBD2. Per the germline V gene, CDR1 is SEHNR and CDR2 is FQNEAQ (reference sequence). The ends lost 5 bases at V and 1 base at J; junction bases unmatched: 4. CDR3 length: 15 amino acids. The CDR3 here is CASSLRLAGTDTQYF. CDR3 DNA: TGTGCCAGCAGCCTTCGACTAGCGGGCACAGATACGCAGTATTTT.

The genes are TRBV5-4 and TRBJ1-1; 10 bases are shared with TRBD1. With V trimmed by 0 bases and J by 10 bases, 12 bases remained unmatched. Germline assignment: CDR1 SGHNT and CDR2 YYREEE (reference sequence). This CDR3 has 16 amino acids. CDR3 loop: CASSLDANSGDRGAFF. The CDR3 DNA follows: TGTGCCAGCAGCTTGGATGCGAACAGTGGGGACAGGGGAGCTTTCTTT.

This clone was counted a few times. The gene calls are TRBV20-1 and TRBJ1-1; D not resolved. The CDR3 is 11 residues long. Germline V CDR1 and CDR2: DFQATT, SNEGSKA (reference sequence). V was shortened by 3 bases and J by 11 bases, with 13 bases between the two germline ends. The CDR3: CSARILMRAFF. CDR3 nucleotides: TGCAGTGCTAGGATATTGATGAGGGCTTTCTTT.

This clone showed up just a few times. The gene calls are TRBV29-1 and TRBJ2-3, with no clear D. The V gene's germline CDR1 is SQVTM and CDR2 ANQGSEA. The CDR3 length is 12 residues. Trimming removed 3 bases from V and 0 bases from J, with 4 bases in between. The chain's CDR3 is CSVDRSTDTQYF. The CDR3 coding sequence is TGCAGCGTTGACAGGAGCACAGATACGCAGTATTTT.

The table lists this clone with a count of one. The chain is built from TRBV11-3 and TRBJ2-7, with TRBD2 matching over 8 bases. V dropped 1 base and J dropped 0; count of bases not matched to a gene: 5. Germline-derived CDR1 and CDR2 are SGHNT and YENEEA. The CDR3 spans 16 residues. CDR3 sequence reads: CASSLVGTRVSYEQYF. CDR3 DNA: TGTGCCAGCAGCTTAGTCGGGACTAGGGTCTCCTACGAGCAGTACTTC.

The rearrangement links TRBV7-2 to TRBJ2-2; 13 bases align to TRBD2. V trimming: 6 bases; J trimming: 7 bases; junction bases outside the gene matches: 5. The germline V gene encodes CDR1 SGHTA and CDR2 FQGNSA. This CDR3 is 15 amino acids long. The CDR3 nucleotides read TGTGCCAGCAGAATACTAGCGGGAGGGGGCGGGGAGCTGTTTTTT. Its translation: CASRILAGGGGELFF.

The chain couples TRBV7-9 to TRBJ1-1; D not resolved. CDR3 length equals 13 residues. V was cut by 5 bases and J by 1 base, with 8 bases left in between. The germline gives CDR1 SEHNR, CDR2 FQNEAQ (reference sequence). CDR3: CASSPPWNTEAFF. The CDR3 nucleotides are TGTGCCAGCAGCCCTCCCTGGAACACTGAAGCTTTCTTT.

The chain carries TRBV7-2 and TRBJ2-1, with a tentative D call TRBD2 (6 bases). V gave up 4 bases and J gave up 5 bases, with 6 bases separating them. This CDR3 is built from 12 residues. The germline V gene encodes CDR1 SGHTA and CDR2 FQGNSA. Written as DNA, the CDR3 is TGTGCCAGCAGCTGGGAGGACAATGAGCAGTTCTTC. It codes for CASSWEDNEQFF.

This clone was observed once. The chain couples TRBV16 to TRBJ2-7, with TRBD1 matching 9 bases. With V trimmed by 5 bases and J by 5 bases, 4 bases remained unmatched. The CDR3 has 13 residues. Germline CDR1 reads KGHSY; CDR2 reads FQNENV. The CDR3 sequence is CASSGQGFNEQYF. CDR3 DNA: TGTGCCAGCAGCGGACAGGGGTTTAACGAGCAGTACTTC.

The rearrangement joins TRBV4-3 to TRBJ1-6; D gene uncertain. V was clipped by 1 base and J by 7 bases, with 11 bases between them. Germline CDR1 reads LGHNA; CDR2 reads YSLEER. This CDR3 spans 15 amino acids. The DNA of the CDR3 is TGCGCCAGCAGCCAAGTGAACAGACCGAATTCACCCCTCCACTTT. This codes for CASSQVNRPNSPLHF.

This rearrangement joins TRBV6-5 to TRBJ1-2; 10 nucleotides line up with TRBD1. This CDR3 spans 14 amino acids. Germline V CDR1 and CDR2: MNHEY, SVGAGI. Trimming took 7 bases from V and 8 from J; bases not matched to a gene: 10. The CDR3 DNA is TGTGCCAGCAAACCGGGACAGGGGTTTTTGGGCTACACCTTC. Amino acids: CASKPGQGFLGYTF.